This T cell receptor beta chain was observed in a study of molecular identifiers for immune sequencing clone quantification. TCRdb passed the PCR reads through MiXCR, listing each CDR3 protein once. The sample contains fewer than 350,000 distinct CDR3 sequences, around 21% of which appear only once. This CDR3 is built from 14 residues. Trimming removed 5 bases at V and 5 bases at J, with 16 bases between. Germline V lookup: CDR1 PRHDT, CDR2 FYEKMQ (reference sequence). This chain links TRBV13 with TRBJ2-7; possible D gene TRBD2, 5 bases. The TCR comes from a human donor in good health. Some libraries in this study had Jurkat cell RNA spiked in. Sequences were obtained from naive CD8+ T cells from blood, with Jurkat cell RNA spiked in. Specified subset: FACS-sorted CD8+CD4-CCR7+CD45RA+ naive T cells. As DNA, the CDR3 is TGTGCCAGCAGCGGCCTGGAGGTTGGCCACGAGCAGTACTTC. This sequence encodes CASSGLEVGHEQYF.